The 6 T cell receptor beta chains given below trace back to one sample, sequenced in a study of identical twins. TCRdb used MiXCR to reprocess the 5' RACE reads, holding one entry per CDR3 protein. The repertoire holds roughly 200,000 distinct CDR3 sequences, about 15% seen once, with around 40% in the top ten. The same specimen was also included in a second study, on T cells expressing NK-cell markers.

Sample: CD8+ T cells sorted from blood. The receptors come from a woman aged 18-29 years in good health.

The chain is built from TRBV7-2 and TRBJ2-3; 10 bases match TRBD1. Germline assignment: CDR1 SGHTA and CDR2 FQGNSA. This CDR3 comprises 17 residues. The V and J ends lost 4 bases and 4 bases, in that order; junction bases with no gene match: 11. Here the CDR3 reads CASSSSGTGVYADTQYF. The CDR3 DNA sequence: TGTGCCAGCAGCTCGTCCGGGACAGGGGTCTATGCAGATACGCAGTATTTT.

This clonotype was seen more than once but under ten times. The CDR3 protein is CASSLASTSGNHNEQFF. As DNA, the CDR3 is TGTGCCAGCAGTTTAGCCTCGACTAGCGGAAACCACAATGAGCAGTTCTTC. The chain recombines TRBV12-3 or TRBV12-4 with TRBJ2-1; 9 bases match TRBD2. The ends lost 0 bases at V and 5 bases at J; junction bases unmatched: 8. The CDR3 totals 17 residues.

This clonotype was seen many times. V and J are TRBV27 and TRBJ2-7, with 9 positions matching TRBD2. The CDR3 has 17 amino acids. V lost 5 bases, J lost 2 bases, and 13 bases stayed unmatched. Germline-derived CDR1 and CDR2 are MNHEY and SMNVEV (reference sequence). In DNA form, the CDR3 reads TGTGCCAGCAGTCCAGCGGGAGGTCTTTCTACTACCTACGAGCAGTACTTC. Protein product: CASSPAGGLSTTYEQYF.

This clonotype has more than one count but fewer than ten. CDR3 bases: TGTGCCATCAGTGAGCCAGGGGCTGAAGCTTTCTTT. It yields the protein CAISEPGAEAFF. The genes are TRBV10-3 and TRBJ1-1, with a weak D call TRBD1 (6 bases). V was cut by 2 bases and J by 6 bases, with 7 bases left in between. The CDR3 totals 12 residues. Germline assignment: CDR1 ENHRY and CDR2 SYGVKD.

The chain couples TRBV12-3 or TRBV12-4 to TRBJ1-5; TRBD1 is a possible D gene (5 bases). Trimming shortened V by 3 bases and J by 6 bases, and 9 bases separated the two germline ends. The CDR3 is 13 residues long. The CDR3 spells CASSFRVGQPQHF. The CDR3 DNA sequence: TGTGCCAGCAGTTTCAGGGTGGGTCAGCCCCAGCATTTT.

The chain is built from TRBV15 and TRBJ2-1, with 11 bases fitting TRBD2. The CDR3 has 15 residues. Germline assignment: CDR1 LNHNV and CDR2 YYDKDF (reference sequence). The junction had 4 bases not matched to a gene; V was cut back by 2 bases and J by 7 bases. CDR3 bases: TGTGCCACCAGCAGAACTAGCGGGGGAATAAATGAGCAGTTCTTC. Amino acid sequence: CATSRTSGGINEQFF.